Each of the 29 T cell receptor beta chains below was sequenced from the same sample in a study of regulatory T cells in long-lasting Graves disease. Arm-PCR of CDR3 regions and iRepertoire HTBI primers were the basis on which TCR beta libraries were built. In TCRdb, the multiplex PCR reads were re-called with MiXCR into one record per CDR3 protein. The table shows about 420,000 distinct CDR3 sequences, with about 25% occurring only once. Documented time point: persistent/refractory GD, antithyroid drugs over 5 years with positive TRAb. With RNA extracted from PBMCs as input, the TCR library was made. The material was peripheral blood mononuclear cells (PBMCs), obtained when the disease was refractory, from a patient treated with antithyroid drugs. All receptors derive from a female donor with Graves disease.

A word on this clonotype: At one of its ends the junction is not consistent with the germline gene, which may arise from a read error. V gene TRBV2 combines with J gene TRBJ1-3; D remains ambiguous. Germline CDR1 is SNHLY and CDR2 is FYNNEI. CDR3 length: 16 residues. The DNA for the CDR3 is TGTGCCAGCGGTGATAGCTGGAGGATCTCTGGAGACACCATATATTTT. Translating it yields CASGDSWRISGDTIYF.

CDR3 region: CASSYERRNTGELFF. The CDR3 DNA follows: TGTGCCAGCAGTTACGAGCGGAGGAACACCGGGGAGCTGTTTTTT. V usage is TRBV6-5 and J usage is TRBJ2-2, with D perhaps TRBD2 (5 bases). V was trimmed by 2 bases and J by 1 base, leaving 8 bases between them. CDR3 length: 15 residues. CDR1 is MNHEY, CDR2 SVGAGI, per germline.

This clonotype was seen more than once but under ten times. The chain uses TRBV7-9 and TRBJ1-1, with a tentative D call TRBD1 (5 bases). CDR1 is SEHNR, CDR2 FQNEAQ, per germline (reference sequence). The CDR3 is made up of 13 amino acids. V gave up 6 bases and J gave up 5 bases, with 13 bases separating them. The CDR3 loop reads CASRLEEGTEAFF. Written as DNA, the CDR3 is TGTGCCAGCAGGCTCGAGGAGGGGACTGAAGCTTTCTTT.

This clonotype was detected ten times or more. The chain joins TRBV6-6 to TRBJ1-1, with D uncertain. CDR1 and CDR2 from the germline V gene are MNHNY and SVGAGI (reference sequence). The CDR3 runs 14 residues. V lost 0 bases to trimming and J lost 1 base, with 6 bases between them. This chain's CDR3 is CASSYSTGNTEAFF. The DNA of the CDR3 is TGTGCCAGCAGTTACTCGACGGGGAACACTGAAGCTTTCTTT.

CDR3: CASSLDPPPDTQYF. DNA of the CDR3: TGTGCCAGCAGTCTCGACCCCCCGCCAGATACGCAGTATTTT. J is TRBJ2-3 and V is TRBV28; no firm D call. The CDR3 totals 14 residues. Trimming pared 5 bases from V and 4 bases from J, leaving 13 bases between. Germline loops: CDR1 MDHEN, CDR2 SYDVKM.

This chain joins TRBV2 and TRBJ1-4; 7 nucleotides align to TRBD1. The ends lost 10 bases at V and 4 bases at J; junction bases unmatched: 3. Germline CDR1 is SNHLY and CDR2 is FYNNEI. CDR3 length: 12 residues. CDR3 protein: CATGTDNEKLFF. The CDR3 DNA follows: TGTGCCACCGGGACAGATAATGAAAAACTGTTTTTT.

This clonotype was observed a few times. The chain employs TRBV7-2 and TRBJ1-1; D is undetermined. The CDR3 length is 14 residues. Per the germline V gene, CDR1 is SGHTA and CDR2 is FQGNSA. The V end was cut by 5 bases, the J end by 1 base, with 11 bases between. The CDR3 DNA follows: TGTGCCAGCAGCCGTAGAAGAGAGAACACTGAAGCTTTCTTT. Translated, it gives CASSRRRENTEAFF.

This clonotype was picked up many times. The chain joins TRBV2 to TRBJ2-7; D gene unclear. This CDR3 is built from 14 residues. Trimming pared 8 bases from V and 0 bases from J, leaving 14 bases between. Germline loops: CDR1 SNHLY, CDR2 FYNNEI. The CDR3 loop is CASEKLKDSYEQYF. CDR3 sequence (DNA): TGTGCCAGCGAGAAGTTGAAGGACTCCTACGAGCAGTACTTC.

This clonotype has more than one count but fewer than ten. The rearrangement joins TRBV7-2 to TRBJ2-5; D is possibly TRBD2 (6 bases). Germline CDR1 is SGHTA and CDR2 is FQGNSA. There are 15 residues in the CDR3. V was shortened by 1 base and J by 1 base, with 10 bases between the two germline ends. DNA for the CDR3: TGTGCCAGCAGCTTAGTCCCGGGAGCCCAAGAGACCCAGTACTTC. This gives the protein CASSLVPGAQETQYF.

This clonotype was seen at least ten times. The V gene is TRBV3-1, the J gene TRBJ1-5; D gene unclear. Looked up from germline, CDR1 is LGHDT and CDR2 is YNNKEL (reference sequence). The ends were cut back, 6 bases at V and 2 bases at J, with 8 bases in the middle. The CDR3 consists of 13 residues. CDR3 loop: CASSPLGNQPQHF. Here the CDR3 DNA reads TGTGCCAGCAGTCCACTAGGCAATCAGCCCCAGCATTTT.

The chain couples TRBV5-1 to TRBJ2-2, with 8 bases aligning to TRBD2. This CDR3 region has 15 residues. The J segment lost 3 bases and the V segment lost 2 bases, leaving 3 bases of the junction unmatched. The germline V gene encodes CDR1 SGHRS and CDR2 YFSETQ. The CDR3 sequence is CASSLPAGDTGELFF. CDR3 bases: TGCGCCAGCAGCTTACCAGCGGGAGACACCGGGGAGCTGTTTTTT.

This clonotype was seen at least ten times. The V gene is TRBV7-2, the J gene TRBJ1-4; TRBD1 matches at 11 bases. After removal of 4 bases from V and 7 bases from J, the junction contained 5 bases not matched to a gene. The germline gives CDR1 SGHTA, CDR2 FQGNSA. The CDR3 has 15 amino acids. For the CDR3, the DNA is TGTGCCAGCAGCTCTCAAGGGACAGGGGGTGAAAAACTGTTTTTT. It translates to CASSSQGTGGEKLFF.

This clonotype was found many times. This chain joins TRBV13 and TRBJ2-7; the match to TRBD1 covers 8 bases. There are 14 residues in the CDR3. V lost 5 bases to trimming and J lost 0 bases; unmatched junction nucleotides: 3. Germline V gives CDR1 PRHDT, CDR2 FYEKMQ (reference sequence). The CDR3 sequence is CASSRTGISYEQYF. The CDR3 nucleotides are TGTGCCAGCAGCCGGACAGGGATCTCCTACGAGCAGTACTTC.

This clonotype was recorded a few times. V is TRBV27 and J is TRBJ1-1, with a possible D match to TRBD1 (5 bases). CDR3 length equals 15 residues. The V and J ends lost 5 bases and 0 bases respectively, with 13 bases between them. In germline, CDR1 is MNHEY, CDR2 SMNVEV (reference sequence). The CDR3 coding sequence is TGTGCCAGCAGTATCCGTCGGGGCTTGAACACTGAAGCTTTCTTT. It specifies CASSIRRGLNTEAFF.

The chain uses TRBV5-1 and TRBJ2-4, with 8 bases lining up with TRBD2. The J call may be in error: the DNA end matches TRBJ2-1 better. CDR3 size: 14 residues. Germline V lookup: CDR1 SGHRS, CDR2 YFSETQ. The CDR3 DNA follows: TGCGCCAGCAGCTTCGGGACTAGTGTTGATGAGCAGTTCTTC. As protein: CASSFGTSVDEQFF.

This clonotype was seen a handful of times. This sequence joins TRBV28 and TRBJ2-7; 12 bases map to TRBD2. Germline loops: CDR1 MDHEN, CDR2 SYDVKM. Germline trimming cut 2 bases from V and 5 bases from J; bases unmatched to any gene: 10. The CDR3 is 17 amino acids. The CDR3 coding sequence is TGTGCCAGCAGTTTACCGGGACATGGACTAGCGGGAAACGAGCAGTACTTC. Translation gives CASSLPGHGLAGNEQYF.

This clonotype was picked up a small number of times. It may be a read error: a sequence one base away is much more abundant. V gene TRBV2 combines with J gene TRBJ1-1, with D tentatively TRBD1 (6 bases). CDR3 length: 13 residues. CDR1 SNHLY and CDR2 FYNNEI come from the germline V gene. CDR3 sequence (DNA): TGTGCCGGCAGAAGTTCTACCGGGACAGAAGCTTTCTTT. Protein: CAGRSSTGTEAFF.

This clonotype has only one observation. This chain connects TRBV20-1 to TRBJ2-3, with 7 bases fitting TRBD2. The CDR3 spans 11 residues. The V gene end was trimmed by 8 bases and the J gene end by 4 bases; junction bases not matched to a gene: 3. CDR1 DFQATT and CDR2 SNEGSKA come from the germline V gene (reference sequence). CDR3: CSLSGADTQYF. The CDR3 DNA reads as TGCAGTCTCAGCGGGGCAGATACGCAGTATTTT.

The gene calls are TRBV10-3 and TRBJ1-1; a possible D gene is TRBD1 (5 bases). The CDR3 length is 13 residues. Deletions cut 4 bases from V and 9 bases from J, with 15 bases between. Germline CDR1 ENHRY, CDR2 SYGVKD. CDR3 protein: CAISGALGEKAFF. The CDR3, as DNA: TGTGCCATCAGTGGGGCGTTGGGGGAGAAAGCTTTCTTT.

Here the CDR3 DNA reads TGTGCCAGCAGCTTAGTAGGCCGGGGGAACACCGGGGAGCTGTTTTTT. It encodes CASSLVGRGNTGELFF. The chain couples TRBV11-2 to TRBJ2-2; weak D call: TRBD2 (5 bases). CDR3 length: 16 residues. CDR1 SGHAT and CDR2 FQNNGV come from the germline V gene. Trimming pared 1 base from V and 1 base from J, leaving 10 bases between. Full variable domain (missing parts from reference TRBV11-2 and TRBJ2-2): EAGVAQSPRYKIIEKRQSVAFWCNPISGHATLYWYQQILGQGPKLLIQFQNNGVVDDSQLPKDRFSAERLKGVDSTLKIQPAKLEDSAVYLCASSLVGRGNTGELFFGEGSRLTVL.

This clonotype was picked up a small number of times. The rearrangement links TRBV24-1 to TRBJ2-5, with D possibly matching TRBD1 (6 bases). Germline loops: CDR1 KGHDR, CDR2 SFDVKD. This CDR3 has 15 amino acids. Trimming left V 6 bases short and J 5 bases short, with 18 bases between. CDR3 coding DNA: TGTGCCACCAGTCAAGGGACAAATGACCTGGAGACCCAGTACTTC. Translated: CATSQGTNDLETQYF.

Many counts were recorded for this clonotype. The chain links TRBV12-3 or TRBV12-4 to TRBJ2-7; D is tentatively TRBD1 or TRBD2 (5 bases each). V shed 6 bases and J shed 1 base, with 13 bases lying between them. This CDR3 is 14 amino acids long. The DNA for the CDR3 is TGTGCCAGCAGCCTGAGGGGTATTTCCTACGAGCAGTACTTC. Translation gives CASSLRGISYEQYF.

The rearrangement links TRBV6-1 to TRBJ2-7, with 8 bases identical to TRBD2. The CDR3 extends over 15 amino acids. The germline CDR1 and CDR2 sequences are MNHNS and SASEGT. V dropped 10 bases and J dropped 2; count of bases not matched to a gene: 13. In nucleotides, the CDR3 is TGTGCCACCACCGGTTCTAGCGGGCTTACCTACGAGCAGTACTTC. It encodes CATTGSSGLTYEQYF.

Many counts were recorded for this clonotype. J is TRBJ1-2 and V is TRBV12-3 or TRBV12-4; D possibly corresponds to TRBD1 (5 bases). V was cut by 4 bases and J by 4 bases, with 13 bases left in between. This CDR3 has 14 residues. This chain's CDR3 is CASSSGTGLYGYTF. The DNA of the CDR3 is TGTGCCAGCAGTTCCGGGACCGGCCTCTATGGCTACACCTTC.

This clonotype was counted ten times or more. The V gene is TRBV27, the J gene TRBJ1-4; D gene uncertain. CDR3 size: 14 residues. CDR1 and CDR2 from the germline V gene are MNHEY and SMNVEV (reference sequence). V gave up 5 bases and J gave up 0 bases, with 7 bases separating them. The CDR3 sequence: CASSPHATNEKLFF. CDR3 in DNA: TGTGCCAGCAGTCCCCACGCAACTAATGAAAAACTGTTTTTT.

This clonotype showed up just a few times. The chain couples TRBV6-1 to TRBJ2-2; D remains unclear. Germline lookup yields CDR1 MNHNS and CDR2 SASEGT. The V end was cut by 6 bases, the J end by 0 bases, with 14 bases between. The CDR3 is 16 residues long. CDR3 nucleotides: TGTGCCAGCAGCTCCCTTTGGGTTTCGAACACCGGGGAGCTGTTTTTT. It yields the protein CASSSLWVSNTGELFF.

The rearrangement joins TRBV5-6 to TRBJ2-5, with TRBD1 matching over 8 bases. V lost 3 bases, J lost 6 bases, and 13 bases stayed unmatched. Germline V lookup: CDR1 SGHDT, CDR2 YYEEEE. There are 16 residues in the CDR3. The CDR3 DNA follows: TGTGCCAGCAGCTGGGTGGCTAACAGGGGGTTCAAGACCCAGTACTTC. Protein sequence: CASSWVANRGFKTQYF.

The gene calls are TRBV20-1 and TRBJ2-7, with 9 bases that match TRBD1. CDR1 and CDR2 from the germline V gene are DFQATT and SNEGSKA (reference sequence). V was clipped by 2 bases and J by 5 bases; unmatched bases: 13. The CDR3 spans 16 residues. The CDR3 is CSARPPLPGQGHEQYF. The CDR3 bases are TGCAGTGCTAGACCCCCCCTCCCGGGACAGGGCCACGAGCAGTACTTC.

The gene calls are TRBV6-1 and TRBJ1-1; the match to TRBD1 covers 7 bases. CDR1 and CDR2 (germline): MNHNS, SASEGT. The CDR3 loop spans 14 amino acids. V shed 6 bases, J shed 3 bases, and the junction held 7 bases outside the gene matches. The CDR3 sequence is CASRRQGRDTEAFF. In nucleotides, the CDR3 is TGTGCCAGCAGGCGACAGGGTCGGGACACTGAAGCTTTCTTT.